This TCR beta chain stems from a study of blood T cells in healthy people across ages. The CDR3 totals 16 residues. The V gene end was trimmed by 6 bases and the J gene end by 3 bases; junction bases not matched to a gene: 12. General study results and limits: Researchers deemed the diversity estimates from one million T cells underestimates. Older age coincided with a roughly linear decline in TCR beta diversity per million T cells. Shifts in expanded clonotypes may have been confounded by donor CMV status, which was unknown.

A J-beta primer mix and a sample-barcoded 5' primer were used in a second PCR of roughly 7 to 12 cycles. MiXCR, run by TCRdb on the 5' RACE reads, gives a single entry per CDR3 protein. Here the sample spans under 1 million distinct CDR3 sequences, around 45% being singletons. This clonotype showed up just a few times. Its cognate antigen is unknown. The TCR sequence derives from a man between 60 and 75 years old in good health. This chain links TRBV12-3 or TRBV12-4 with TRBJ2-5; TRBD2 matches 8 bases. The sample comprised blood. In DNA form, the CDR3 reads TGTGCCAGCAGCCGCACTCGGGGGGGCCTGGAAGAGACCCAGTACTTC. Translating it yields CASSRTRGGLEETQYF.